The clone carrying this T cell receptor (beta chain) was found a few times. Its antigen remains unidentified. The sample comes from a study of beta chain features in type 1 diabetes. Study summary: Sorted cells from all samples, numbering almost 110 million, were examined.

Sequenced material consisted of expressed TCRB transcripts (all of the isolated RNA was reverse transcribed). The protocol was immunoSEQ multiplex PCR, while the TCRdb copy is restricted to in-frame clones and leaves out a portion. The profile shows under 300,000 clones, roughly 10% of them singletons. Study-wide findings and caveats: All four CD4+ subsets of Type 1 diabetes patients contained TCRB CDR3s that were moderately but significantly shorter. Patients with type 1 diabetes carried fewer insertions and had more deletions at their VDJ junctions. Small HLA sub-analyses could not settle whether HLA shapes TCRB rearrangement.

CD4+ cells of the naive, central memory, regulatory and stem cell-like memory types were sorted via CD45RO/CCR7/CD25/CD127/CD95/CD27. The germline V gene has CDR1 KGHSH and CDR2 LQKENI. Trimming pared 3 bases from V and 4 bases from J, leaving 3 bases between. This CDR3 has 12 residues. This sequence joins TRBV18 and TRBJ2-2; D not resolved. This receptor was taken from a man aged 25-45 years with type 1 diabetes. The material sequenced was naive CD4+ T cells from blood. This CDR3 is CASSPITGELFF. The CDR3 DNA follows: TGTGCCAGCTCACCTATCACCGGGGAGCTGTTTTTT.